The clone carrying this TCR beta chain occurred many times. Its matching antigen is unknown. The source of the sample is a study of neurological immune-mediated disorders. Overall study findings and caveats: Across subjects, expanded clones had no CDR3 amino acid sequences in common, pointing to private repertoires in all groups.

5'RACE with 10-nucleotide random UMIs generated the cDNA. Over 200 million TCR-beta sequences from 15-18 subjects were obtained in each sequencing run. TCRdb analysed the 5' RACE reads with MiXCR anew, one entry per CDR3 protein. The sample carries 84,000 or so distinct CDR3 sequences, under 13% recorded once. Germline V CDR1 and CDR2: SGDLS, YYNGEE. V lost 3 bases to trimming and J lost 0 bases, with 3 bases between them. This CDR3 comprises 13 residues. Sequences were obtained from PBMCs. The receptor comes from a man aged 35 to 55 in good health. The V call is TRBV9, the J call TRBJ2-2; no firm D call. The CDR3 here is CASSGTNTGELFF. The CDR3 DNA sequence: TGTGCCAGCAGCGGGACGAACACCGGGGAGCTGTTTTTT.